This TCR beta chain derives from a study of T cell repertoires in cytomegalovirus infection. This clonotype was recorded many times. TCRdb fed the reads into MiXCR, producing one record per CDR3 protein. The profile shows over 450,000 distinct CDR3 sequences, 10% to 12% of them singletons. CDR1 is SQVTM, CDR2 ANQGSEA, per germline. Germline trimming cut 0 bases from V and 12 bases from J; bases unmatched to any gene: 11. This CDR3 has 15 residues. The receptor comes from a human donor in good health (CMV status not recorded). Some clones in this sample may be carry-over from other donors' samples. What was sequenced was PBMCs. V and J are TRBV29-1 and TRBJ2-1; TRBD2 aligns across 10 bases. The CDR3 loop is CSVEDRLAGVSGQFF. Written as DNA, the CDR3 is TGCAGCGTTGAAGATCGTCTAGCGGGGGTCTCAGGGCAGTTCTTC.